The 21 T cell receptor beta chains below were found in one sample sequenced in a study of control samples from healthy donors and cancer patients. The method was immunoSEQ multiplex PCR; TCRdb's version includes in-frame clones alone and lacks a portion of them. The sample lists 100,000 to 150,000 clones; roughly 90% were seen once. Material: blood. These receptors were obtained from a woman between 45 and 65 years old in good health.

The chain is built from TRBV19 and TRBJ1-2; 8 bases align to TRBD1. V gave up 5 bases and J gave up 7 bases; unmatched junction bases: 12. Germline CDR1 is LNHDA and CDR2 is SQIVND (reference sequence). This CDR3 comprises 15 residues. The CDR3 loop is CASSWGQGALGGYTF. In nucleotides, the CDR3 is TGTGCCAGTAGTTGGGGGCAGGGGGCGTTGGGTGGCTACACCTTC.

The gene calls are TRBV6-5 and TRBJ1-2; tentatively, D is TRBD1 (6 bases). Germline CDR1 is MNHEY and CDR2 is SVGAGI. CDR3 length equals 13 residues. Trimming took 0 bases from V and 10 from J, leaving 12 bases between them. CDR3 sequence (DNA): TGTGCCAGCAGTTACTCGTACAGGGCATCCTACACCTTC. It encodes CASSYSYRASYTF.

The DNA for the CDR3 is TGTGCCAGCAGGGAACAGGGGAACACCGGGGAGCTGTTTTTT. This translates into CASREQGNTGELFF. The chain recombines TRBV2 with TRBJ2-2; D perhaps matches TRBD1 (6 bases). Germline V gene lookup returns CDR1 SNHLY and CDR2 FYNNEI. V gave up 6 bases and J gave up 1 base, with 9 bases separating them. The CDR3 contains 14 residues.

The chain uses TRBV5-1 and TRBJ1-2; no definite D call. CDR1 and CDR2 from the germline V gene are SGHRS and YFSETQ. The V gene lost 8 bases and the J gene lost 0 bases, with 23 bases spanning the gap. This CDR3 has 17 residues. The CDR3 protein is CASRERASLPTNYGYTF. The CDR3 DNA reads TGCGCCAGTCGCGAGCGGGCTTCTCTTCCAACTAACTATGGCTACACCTTC.

The rearrangement links TRBV7-8 to TRBJ1-5; D unresolved. The CDR3 is 14 residues long. Germline values: CDR1 SGHVS, CDR2 FQNEAQ. The V end was cut by 1 base, the J end by 0 bases, with 4 bases between. The CDR3 sequence is CASSLGDSNQPQHF. CDR3 coding DNA: TGTGCCAGCAGCTTAGGGGATAGCAATCAGCCCCAGCATTTT.

The genes are TRBV7-9 and TRBJ1-4; the D is unclear. CDR1 is SEHNR, CDR2 FQNEAQ, per germline (reference sequence). V lost 9 bases, J lost 0 bases, and 5 bases lay in between. This CDR3 has 12 residues. CDR3 bases: TGTGCCAGTTCTGCAACTAATGAAAAACTGTTTTTT. Its translation: CASSATNEKLFF.

To note about this clone: At one of its ends the junction is not consistent with the germline gene, which may arise from a read error. The chain recombines TRBV30 with TRBJ1-2; D ambiguous. Germline CDR1 reads GTSNPN; CDR2 reads SVGIG (reference sequence). The CDR3 spans 11 residues. In DNA form, the CDR3 reads TGTGCCTGGGGAGGCCGGGCCCGCGGCGCGTTC. Encoded protein: CAWGGRARGAF.

This rearrangement joins TRBV28 to TRBJ2-7; 12 bases align to TRBD2. The CDR3 is 16 amino acids. Germline-derived CDR1 and CDR2 are MDHEN and SYDVKM. Losses at the gene ends were 4 bases for V and 3 bases for J; bases not matched to a gene: 7. The CDR3 loop reads CASSSTSGRSLYEQYF. The CDR3 nucleotides read TGTGCCAGCAGTTCTACTAGCGGGAGGTCACTCTACGAGCAGTACTTC. The full variable domain, with the rest looked up from reference TRBV28 and TRBJ2-7, is DVKVTQSSRYLVKRTGEKVFLECVQDMDHENMFWYRQDPGLGLRLIYFSYDVKMKEKGDIPEGYSVSREKKERFSLILESASTNQTSMYLCASSSTSGRSLYEQYFGPGTRLTVT.

V and J are TRBV16 and TRBJ1-1; D unresolved. Trimming removed 4 bases from V and 1 base from J, with 10 bases in between. The CDR3 spans 14 residues. Germline-derived CDR1 and CDR2 are KGHSY and FQNENV. The CDR3 DNA sequence: TGTGCCAGCAGCCGTTTCCGAGGGAACACTGAAGCTTTCTTT. This sequence encodes CASSRFRGNTEAFF. The full variable domain, completed using reference TRBV16 and TRBJ1-1, is GEEVAQTPKHLVRGEGQKAKLYCAPIKGHSYVFWYQQVLKNEFKFLISFQNENVFDETGMPKERFSAKCLPNSPCSLEIQATKLEDSAVYFCASSRFRGNTEAFFGQGTRLTVV.

The J gene is TRBJ1-2, the V gene TRBV5-1, with D maybe TRBD1 (6 bases). The CDR3 has 14 residues. Trimming stripped 0 bases from V and 4 bases from J, with 10 bases between. Germline V gene sequence: CDR1 SGHRS, CDR2 YFSETQ. In DNA, the CDR3 is TGCGCCAGCAGCTTGGCCCAGGGGAGCTATGGCTACACCTTC. Translated, it gives CASSLAQGSYGYTF. The whole variable domain, filled in from reference TRBV5-1 and TRBJ1-2, reads KAGVTQTPRYLIKTRGQQVTLSCSPISGHRSVSWYQQTPGQGLQFLFEYFSETQRNKGNFPGRFSGRQFSNSRSEMNVSTLELGDSALYLCASSLAQGSYGYTFGSGTRLTVV.

V usage is TRBV10-3 and J usage is TRBJ1-5; weak D call: TRBD1 (5 bases). This CDR3 has 16 amino acids. Germline V gene data show CDR1 as ENHRY and CDR2 as SYGVKD. V was clipped by 3 bases and J by 7 bases, with 19 bases between them. The CDR3 DNA reads TGTGCCATCAGTGAAGGCGGGGGGAGATGGAAGCAGCCCCAGCATTTT. Its protein is CAISEGGGRWKQPQHF.

The chain combines TRBV10-2 with TRBJ1-3, with no clear D. The germline V gene encodes CDR1 WSHSY and CDR2 SAAADI. With 10 bases removed from V and 1 base from J, the gap between germline ends came to 11 bases. The CDR3 is 13 residues long. Here the CDR3 reads CATAEGSGNTIYF. CDR3 in DNA: TGCGCCACCGCTGAGGGATCTGGAAACACCATATATTTT.

The chain uses TRBV27 and TRBJ2-1; no clear D. Trimming took 7 bases from V and 1 from J, leaving 11 bases between them. Germline lookup yields CDR1 MNHEY and CDR2 SMNVEV (reference sequence). CDR3 length equals 14 residues. This CDR3 is CASMALGSYNEQFF. In DNA, the CDR3 is TGTGCCAGCATGGCCCTTGGGTCCTACAATGAGCAGTTCTTC.

The chain links TRBV7-8 to TRBJ2-7; tentatively, D is TRBD1 (6 bases). V was pared by 2 bases and J by 3 bases, with 14 bases between. The CDR3 extends over 15 amino acids. The V gene's germline CDR1 is SGHVS and CDR2 FQNEAQ. The CDR3 loop reads CASSLTTGMGYEQYF. Here the CDR3 DNA reads TGTGCCAGCAGCTTAACGACAGGTATGGGCTACGAGCAGTACTTC.

To note about this clone: The sample contains more than one DNA sequence encoding this CDR3. V gene TRBV30 combines with J gene TRBJ2-6; the D is unclear. This CDR3 is built from 13 residues. V gave up 0 bases and J gave up 1 base, with 1 base separating them. Germline assignment: CDR1 GTSNPN and CDR2 SVGIG (reference sequence). The CDR3 nucleotides read TGTGCCTGGAGTGTATCTGGGGCCAACGTCCTGACTTTC. Residues: CAWSVSGANVLTF.

The V and J genes are TRBV28 and TRBJ1-2; 9 nucleotides agree with TRBD1. From germline, CDR1 is MDHEN and CDR2 SYDVKM. The CDR3 spans 14 residues. Trimming cost V 6 bases and J 4 bases; bases outside gene matches: 6. The CDR3 sequence: CASRSQGALYGYTF. The DNA for the CDR3 is TGTGCCAGCAGATCACAGGGGGCCCTCTATGGCTACACCTTC.

This chain joins TRBV5-8 and TRBJ2-2; tentative D call: TRBD2 (5 bases). Germline CDR1 is SGHTS and CDR2 is YDEGEE. This CDR3 region has 16 residues. V lost 1 base and J 4 bases, leaving 14 bases between the germline ends. The chain's CDR3 is CASSLSGTFSTGELFF. CDR3 nucleotides: TGTGCCAGCAGCTTGAGCGGAACCTTTTCCACCGGGGAGCTGTTTTTT. Looking up the rest from reference TRBV5-8 and TRBJ2-2 gives the full variable domain: EAGVTQSPTHLIKTRGQQATLRCSPISGHTSVYWYQQALGLGLQFLLWYDEGEERNRGNFPPRFSGRQFPNYSSELNVNALELEDSALYLCASSLSGTFSTGELFFGEGSRLTVL.

The gene calls are TRBV2 and TRBJ1-5, with D unclear. Trimming pared 7 bases from V and 0 bases from J, leaving 10 bases between. CDR3 length: 14 amino acids. Germline V lookup: CDR1 SNHLY, CDR2 FYNNEI. This CDR3 is CASNRAYSNQPQHF. The CDR3 coding sequence is TGTGCCAGCAACCGAGCATATAGCAATCAGCCCCAGCATTTT. The full variable domain, with the rest looked up from reference TRBV2 and TRBJ1-5, is EPEVTQTPSHQVTQMGQEVILRCVPISNHLYFYWYRQILGQKVEFLVSFYNNEISEKSEIFDDQFSVERPDGSNFTLKIRSTKLEDSAMYFCASNRAYSNQPQHFGDGTRLSIL.

This clone was seen a few times. Relative to the germline gene, one junction end is altered; a read error may explain this. This chain uses TRBV2 with TRBJ1-3; D is undetermined. Germline V lookup: CDR1 SNHLY, CDR2 FYNNEI. The CDR3 totals 16 residues. DNA for the CDR3: TGTGCCAGCAGCGAAGGTGATTGGGTGCGAGGAAACACCATATATTTT. Translating gives CASSEGDWVRGNTIYF.

The gene calls are TRBV19 and TRBJ2-2; 9 bases line up with TRBD1. CDR1 and CDR2 from the germline V gene are LNHDA and SQIVND (reference sequence). The CDR3 contains 15 residues. J lost 5 bases, V lost 5 bases, and 6 bases had no gene match. CDR3 sequence: CASSAQTGGTGELFF. As DNA, the CDR3 is TGTGCCAGTAGTGCCCAGACAGGGGGGACCGGGGAGCTGTTTTTT.

The chain couples TRBV5-4 to TRBJ2-5; maybe TRBD1 (5 bases). CDR1 and CDR2 from the germline V gene are SGHNT and YYREEE (reference sequence). This CDR3 contains 13 residues. V was cut by 4 bases and J by 5 bases, with 12 bases left in between. The CDR3 bases are TGTGCCAGCAGCCGGACCCCAGGGGAGACCCAGTACTTC. It specifies CASSRTPGETQYF.